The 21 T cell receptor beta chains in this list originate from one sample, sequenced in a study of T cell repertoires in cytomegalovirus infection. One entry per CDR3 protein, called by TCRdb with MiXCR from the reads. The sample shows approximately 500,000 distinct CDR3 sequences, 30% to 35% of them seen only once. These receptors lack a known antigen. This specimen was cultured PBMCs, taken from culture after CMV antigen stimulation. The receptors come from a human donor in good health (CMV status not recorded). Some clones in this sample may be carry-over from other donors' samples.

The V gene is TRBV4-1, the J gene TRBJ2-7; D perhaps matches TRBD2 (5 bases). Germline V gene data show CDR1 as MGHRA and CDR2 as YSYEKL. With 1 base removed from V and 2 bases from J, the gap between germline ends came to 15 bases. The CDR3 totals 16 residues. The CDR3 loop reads CASSQVGAVGTYEQYF. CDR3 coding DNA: TGCGCCAGCAGCCAAGTGGGAGCCGTGGGGACCTACGAGCAGTACTTC.

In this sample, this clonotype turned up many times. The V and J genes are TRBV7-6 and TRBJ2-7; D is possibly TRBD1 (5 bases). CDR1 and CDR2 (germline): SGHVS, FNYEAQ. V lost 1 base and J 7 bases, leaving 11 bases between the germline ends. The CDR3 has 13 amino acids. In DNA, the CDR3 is TGTGCCAGCAGCTTAGGGACACTGGGGGAGCAGTACGTC. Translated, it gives CASSLGTLGEQYV.

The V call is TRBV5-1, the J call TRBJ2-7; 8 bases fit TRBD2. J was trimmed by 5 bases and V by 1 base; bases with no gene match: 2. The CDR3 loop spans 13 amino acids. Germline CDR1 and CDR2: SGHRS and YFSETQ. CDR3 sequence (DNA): TGCGCCAGCAGCTTGCGGGGGGGCCACGAGCAGTACTTC. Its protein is CASSLRGGHEQYF.

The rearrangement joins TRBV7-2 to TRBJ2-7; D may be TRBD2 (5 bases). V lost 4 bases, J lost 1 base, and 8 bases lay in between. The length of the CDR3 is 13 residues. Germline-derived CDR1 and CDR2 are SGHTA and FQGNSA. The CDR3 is CASSSTGSYEQYV. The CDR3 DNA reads TGTGCCAGCAGCTCAACGGGGTCCTACGAGCAGTACGTC.

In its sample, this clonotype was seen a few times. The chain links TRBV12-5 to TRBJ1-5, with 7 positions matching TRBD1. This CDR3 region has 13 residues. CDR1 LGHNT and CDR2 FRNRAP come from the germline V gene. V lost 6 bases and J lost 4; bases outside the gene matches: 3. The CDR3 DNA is TGTGCTAGTGGAAGGGACAGTAATCAGCCCCAGCATTTT. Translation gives CASGRDSNQPQHF.

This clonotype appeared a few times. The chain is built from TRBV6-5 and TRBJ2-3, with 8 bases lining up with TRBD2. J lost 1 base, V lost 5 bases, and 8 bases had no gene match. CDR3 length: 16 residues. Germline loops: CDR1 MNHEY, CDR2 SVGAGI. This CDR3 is CASSPRTSLGTDTQYF. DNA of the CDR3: TGTGCCAGCAGTCCCCGGACTAGCTTAGGCACAGATACGCAGTATTTT.

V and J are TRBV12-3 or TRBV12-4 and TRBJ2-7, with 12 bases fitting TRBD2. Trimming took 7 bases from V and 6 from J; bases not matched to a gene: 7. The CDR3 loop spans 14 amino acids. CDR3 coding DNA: TGTGCCAGCACCTTGACTAGCGGGAGCGTCGAGCAGTACTTC. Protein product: CASTLTSGSVEQYF.

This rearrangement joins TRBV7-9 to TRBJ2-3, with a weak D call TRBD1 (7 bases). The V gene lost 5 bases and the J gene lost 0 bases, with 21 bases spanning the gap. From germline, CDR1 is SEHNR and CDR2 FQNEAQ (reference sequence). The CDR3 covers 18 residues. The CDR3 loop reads CASSPDQGGAASTDTQYF. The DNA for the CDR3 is TGTGCCAGCAGCCCCGACCAGGGGGGAGCGGCCAGCACAGATACGCAGTATTTT.

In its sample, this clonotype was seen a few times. The CDR3 loop is CASSDRTSHTDTQYF. The DNA for the CDR3 is TGTGCCAGCAGCGACCGGACGTCTCATACAGATACGCAGTATTTT. This chain joins TRBV7-6 and TRBJ2-3; no reliable D call. The V end was cut by 5 bases, the J end by 3 bases, with 15 bases between. Germline V lookup: CDR1 SGHVS, CDR2 FNYEAQ. There are 15 residues in the CDR3.

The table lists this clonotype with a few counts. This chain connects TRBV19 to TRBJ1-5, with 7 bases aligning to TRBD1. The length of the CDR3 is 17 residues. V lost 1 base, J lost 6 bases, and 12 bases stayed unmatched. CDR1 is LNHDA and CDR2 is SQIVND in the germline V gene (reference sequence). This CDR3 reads CASSIVPTGRVGQPQHF. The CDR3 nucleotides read TGTGCCAGTAGTATAGTCCCGACAGGGAGGGTAGGTCAGCCCCAGCATTTT.

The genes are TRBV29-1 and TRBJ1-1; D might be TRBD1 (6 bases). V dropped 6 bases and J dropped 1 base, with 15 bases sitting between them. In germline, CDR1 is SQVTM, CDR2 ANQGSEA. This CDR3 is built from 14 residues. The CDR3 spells CSVARQVPNTEAFF. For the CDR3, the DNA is TGCAGCGTGGCCCGACAGGTCCCGAACACTGAAGCTTTCTTT.

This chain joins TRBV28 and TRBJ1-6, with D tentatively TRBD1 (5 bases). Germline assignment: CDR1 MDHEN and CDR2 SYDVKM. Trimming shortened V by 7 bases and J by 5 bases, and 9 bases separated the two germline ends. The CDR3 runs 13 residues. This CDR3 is CASNGGNNSPLHF. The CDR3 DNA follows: TGTGCCAGCAACGGGGGTAATAATTCACCCCTCCACTTT.

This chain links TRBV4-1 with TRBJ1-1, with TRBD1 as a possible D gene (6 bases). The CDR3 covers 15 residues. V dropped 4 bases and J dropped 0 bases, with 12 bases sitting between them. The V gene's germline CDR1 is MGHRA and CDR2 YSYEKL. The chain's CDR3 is CASSPRDTLNTEAFF. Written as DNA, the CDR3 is TGCGCCAGCAGCCCCCGGGACACCTTGAACACTGAAGCTTTCTTT.

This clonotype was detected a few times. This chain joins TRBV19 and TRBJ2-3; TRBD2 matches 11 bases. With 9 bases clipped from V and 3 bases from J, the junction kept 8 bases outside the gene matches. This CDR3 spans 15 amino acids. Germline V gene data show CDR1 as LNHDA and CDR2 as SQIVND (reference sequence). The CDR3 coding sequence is TGTGCCAGCTCGACTAGCGGGATTGGAACAGATACGCAGTATTTT. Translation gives CASSTSGIGTDTQYF.

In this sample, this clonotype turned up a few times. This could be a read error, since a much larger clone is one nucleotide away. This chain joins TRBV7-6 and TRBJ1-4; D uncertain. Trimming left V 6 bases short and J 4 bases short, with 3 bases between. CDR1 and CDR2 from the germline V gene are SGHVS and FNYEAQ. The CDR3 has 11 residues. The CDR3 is CASRFNEKLFF. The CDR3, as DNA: TGTGCCAGCAGGTTTAATGAAAAACTGTTTTTT.

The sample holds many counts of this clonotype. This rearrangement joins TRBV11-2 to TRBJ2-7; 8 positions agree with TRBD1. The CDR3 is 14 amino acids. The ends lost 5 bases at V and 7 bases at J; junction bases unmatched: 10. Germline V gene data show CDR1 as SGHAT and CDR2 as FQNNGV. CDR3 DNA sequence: TGTGCCAGCAGCGAAGGACAGGGCCCACGGGAGCAGTACTTC. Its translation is CASSEGQGPREQYF.

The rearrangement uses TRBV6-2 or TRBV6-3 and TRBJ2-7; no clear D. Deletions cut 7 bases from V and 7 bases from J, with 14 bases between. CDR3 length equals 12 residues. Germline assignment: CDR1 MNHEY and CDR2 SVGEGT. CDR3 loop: CASTDPPREQYV. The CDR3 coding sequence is TGTGCCAGCACCGACCCCCCGCGGGAGCAGTACGTC.

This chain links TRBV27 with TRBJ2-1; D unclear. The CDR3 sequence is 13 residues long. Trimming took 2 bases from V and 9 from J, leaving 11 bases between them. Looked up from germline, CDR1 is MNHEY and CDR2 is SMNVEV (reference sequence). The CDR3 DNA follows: TGTGCCAGCAGTTTAAGCCCCTCCGGTGAGCAGTTCTTC. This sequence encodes CASSLSPSGEQFF.

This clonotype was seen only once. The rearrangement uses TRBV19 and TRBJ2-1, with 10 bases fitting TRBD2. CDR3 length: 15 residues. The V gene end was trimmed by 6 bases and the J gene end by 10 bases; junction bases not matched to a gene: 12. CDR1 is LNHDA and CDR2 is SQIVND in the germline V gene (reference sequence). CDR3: CASSRSGGLGLEQFF. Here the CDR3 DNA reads TGTGCCAGTAGCCGTAGCGGGGGGCTTGGTTTGGAGCAGTTCTTC. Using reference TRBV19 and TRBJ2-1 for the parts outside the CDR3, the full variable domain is DGGITQSPKYLFRKEGQNVTLSCEQNLNHDAMYWYRQDPGQGLRLIYYSQIVNDFQKGDIAEGYSVSREKKESFPLTVTSAQKNPTAFYLCASSRSGGLGLEQFFGPGTRLTVL.

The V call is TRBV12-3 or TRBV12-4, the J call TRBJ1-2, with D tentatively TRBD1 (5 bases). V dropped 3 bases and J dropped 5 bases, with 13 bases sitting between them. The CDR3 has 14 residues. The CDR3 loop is CASSFKGADYGYTF. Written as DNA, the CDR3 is TGTGCCAGCAGTTTCAAAGGGGCTGATTATGGCTACACCTTC.

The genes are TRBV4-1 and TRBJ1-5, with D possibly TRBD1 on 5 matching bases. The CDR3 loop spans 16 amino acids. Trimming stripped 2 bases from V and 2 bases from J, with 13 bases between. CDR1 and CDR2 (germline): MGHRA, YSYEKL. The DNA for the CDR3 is TGCGCCAGCAGCCAACTGGACACGGCGGGCAATCAGCCCCAGCATTTT. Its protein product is CASSQLDTAGNQPQHF.